This T cell receptor beta chain is from a study of control samples from healthy donors and cancer patients. The repertoire was sequenced with immunoSEQ multiplex PCR; TCRdb's copy has only in-frame clones and lacks some. The data hold 65,000 to 95,000 clones, with about 87% observed a single time. Germline V gene lookup returns CDR1 DFQATT and CDR2 SNEGSKA (reference sequence). The CDR3 contains 12 residues. The V end was cut by 3 bases, the J end by 11 bases, with 11 bases between. V and J are TRBV20-1 and TRBJ1-6, with D perhaps TRBD1 (6 bases). This clonotype was obtained from a man aged 45-65 years in good health. Material: blood. CDR3 nucleotide sequence: TGCAGTGCTAGTCCAGGGGATACACCCCTCCACTTT. It translates to CSASPGDTPLHF.